This T cell receptor beta chain comes out of a study of cytomegalovirus exposure and HLA in healthy donors. General study points: For most subjects, TCR beta sequences were reported to predict HLA-A and HLA-B alleles with accuracy. Roughly uniform depth of sequencing across donors was assumed in presence/absence analyses. In a later analysis, TCR beta V- and J-gene trimming was associated with a missense DCLRE1C variant.

The PCR was carried out with 60 Vbeta primers and 13 Jbeta primers. Generated by immunoSEQ multiplex PCR, the TCRdb table keeps only in-frame clones and is missing some. This table has about 120,000 clones, 80% appearing once. This CDR3 has 16 amino acids. From germline, CDR1 is MNHEY and CDR2 SVGAGI. V lost 0 bases and J lost 3, with 15 bases in between. To note about this clone: Its antigen is as yet unknown.

The source material was PBMCs. The sequence came from a female donor in good health and CMV-seropositive. The rearrangement links TRBV6-5 to TRBJ2-7; the D gene is possibly TRBD1 (6 bases). The CDR3 region has the DNA TGTGCCAGCAGTTACTCGACAGGTTCGGCCAGCTACGAGCAGTACTTC. Translated, it gives CASSYSTGSASYEQYF.